This T cell receptor beta chain came from a study of beta chain features in type 1 diabetes (dated by TCRdb to the late 2010s). Background on the whole study: Mean age, gender distribution, total cell number and subset yield did not differ between patients and healthy donors. Across all samples, about 110 million sorted cells were examined, and cell number per subset correlated strongly with RNA yield. Whereas all 28 donors provided naive and central memory subsets, regulatory and stem cell-like memory subsets were isolated from just 8 patients and roughly 8 healthy donors. The study compared the TCRB repertoires of sorted circulating CD4+ T cell subsets in recently diagnosed type 1 diabetes patients with those in matched healthy donors. Paper-wide results and their limitations: Shorter templates might be favored by PCR, yet because patient and control samples were amplified and corrected together, any such skew would affect both groups equally. Type 1 diabetes patients showed a moderate but significant shortening of TCRB CDR3 length in all four CD4+ subsets. Because cDNA was sequenced instead of genomic DNA, activated cells with high expression could be over-represented, although the groups did not differ in activation or CD3 levels. Naive, central memory and regulatory TCRB repertoires appeared to be more similar among patients than among healthy donors. Because the HLA sub-analyses included only small numbers of individuals, any influence of HLA type on TCRB rearrangement was left unresolved. Fewer insertions and more nucleotide deletions at VDJ recombination sites were observed in patients with type 1 diabetes, implying thymic rearrangement abnormalities.

The entire isolated RNA was reverse transcribed using the High Capacity cDNA Reverse Transcription Kit, and thus expressed TCRB transcripts were sequenced. Deep immunoSEQ sequencing was performed on naive, central memory and regulatory T cell samples, with an average of around 3.4 million total reads per sample. Sorted cells were lysed in RLT buffer, and RNA was extracted using DNase-treated RNeasy Micro or Mini kits according to cell number. To prevent cross-contamination, every cell subset was processed on its own, while patient and healthy donor samples were processed together. The immunoSEQ multiplex PCR was used to amplify TCRB sequences from cDNA, yielding 87-bp fragments that span the CDR3 region. Sequencing of the amplicons was performed on the Illumina HiSeq platform. The paper's data handling went like this. Synthetic template baselines were used to correct PCR bias computationally, reads within Hamming distance 2 were collapsed together, and singletons that could not be merged were discarded. Reads were aligned against IMGT to assign V, D and J genes, CDR3 length and insertions or deletions at six rearrangement sites. Clonotype counts were normalized to sorted cell number within each subset before computing true diversity and Gini coefficients with the tcR R package. Repertoire sharing was quantified using the overlap coefficient calculated on TCRB nucleotide sequences. Out-of-frame TCRB sequences from naive cells were analyzed to stand in for the pre-selection repertoire. The immuneACCESS repertoire file appears here via TCRdb, limited to in-frame rearrangements. These files lack a portion of the clones; in checked studies, under half of the deficit traces to unresolved V genes, and the cause of the others is not known. That table gives V, J and clone size, and the DNA gave D and trimming. This sample comprises approximately 400,000 clones, roughly 15% of them detected only once. About 0.019% of the sample goes to the ten largest clones.

This clone was detected only a few times. Its antigen has not been determined. Qualities for individual bases were not recorded, and no much larger clone is one base off. Each donor gave one peripheral blood draw, averaging approximately 0.11 L, which was collected into heparinised tubes. Naive, central memory, regulatory and stem cell-like memory CD4+ T cells were sorted on a BD FACSAria II using a panel including CD45RO, CCR7, CD25, CD127, CD95 and CD27. Purity was above 95% for every sorted population. PBMCs were isolated immediately by Lymphoprep density gradient centrifugation and stained directly without culture. So that batch effects would be minimized, each experiment stained and sorted samples in pairs, pairing one healthy donor with one patient. CDR1 and CDR2 are drawn from the germline V gene: MNHEY, SVGAGI. Unmatched junction bases come to 9, with V trimmed by 6 bases and J by 2 bases. The CDR3 sequence holds 15 residues, the cysteine and phenylalanine included. Left in the record is the CDR3 DNA by itself, 45 bases read in frame from the first base.

Source material: naive CD4+ T cells from blood. The cell subset or site label on this specimen signifies: true naive CD4+ T cells. The sequence was collected from a woman aged 18 to 35 in good health. The chain joins TRBV6-5 to TRBJ2-7, with 8 junctional bases fitting TRBD1. The DNA sequence is given as TGTGCCAGCAGGATCACTGGGACAGGTACCTACGAGCAGTACTTC. Its translation is CASRITGTGTYEQYF.